This T cell receptor (beta chain) was documented in a study of T cell responses to AZD1222 COVID-19 vaccine. Study-level points and caveats: A rise in Spike-specific TCR breadth and depth followed two AZD1222 doses. White British donors predominated, females outnumbered males, and clonal diversity was possibly underestimated.

The data were produced by immunoSEQ multiplex PCR, yet TCRdb's version contains in-frame clones alone and is incomplete. Counted here are 160,000 or so clones, 80% to 90% occurring once; the ten biggest clones make up about 9.8%. The CDR3 consists of 15 residues. J lost 7 bases, V lost 5 bases, and 11 bases had no gene match. Per the germline V gene, CDR1 is SGHTA and CDR2 is FQGNSA. Researchers grouped second doses given at about 4 or about 12 weeks into one pool. This clone was counted once. What it binds is not known. This TCR was sampled from an adult who received the AZD1222 COVID-19 vaccine. The specimen was peripheral blood, collected 28 days after the second AZD1222 dose. V is TRBV7-2 and J is TRBJ1-1; TRBD1 matches at 9 bases. CDR3 sequence (DNA): TGTGCCAGCAGCGAGTATCGGACAGGGGCCGATGAAGCTTTCTTT. This sequence encodes CASSEYRTGADEAFF.